This entry lists 19 T cell receptor beta chains sequenced from one sample in a study of early T cells in non-severe SARS-CoV-2 infection. TCRdb itself ran the 5' RACE reads through MiXCR, one entry per CDR3 protein. The sample contains tens of thousands of distinct CDR3 sequences, about 3.8% of which appear only once. Sequenced material: whole blood. The receptors were gathered from an adult who was a healthcare worker with PCR-confirmed SARS-CoV-2 infection or an uninfected control (not recorded which).

This clonotype was seen ten or more times. The chain employs TRBV5-1 and TRBJ2-5, with TRBD2 as a possible D gene (5 bases). Germline V gives CDR1 SGHRS, CDR2 YFSETQ. Deletions cut 5 bases from V and 5 bases from J, with 16 bases between. This CDR3 has 14 amino acids. The CDR3 region is CASSPGEIGETQYF. The CDR3 coding sequence is TGCGCCAGCAGTCCCGGGGAAATCGGGGAGACCCAGTACTTC.

This clonotype was recorded many times. V usage is TRBV18 and J usage is TRBJ1-1, with 8 bases matching TRBD1. Germline V gives CDR1 KGHSH, CDR2 LQKENI. V lost 2 bases, J lost 4 bases, and 12 bases stayed unmatched. CDR3 length: 17 amino acids. The CDR3 nucleotides are TGTGCCAGCTCACCAAGCTTCCCAGGGGGCGACGGCACTGAAGCTTTCTTT. Residues: CASSPSFPGGDGTEAFF. Complete variable domain (other parts from reference TRBV18 and TRBJ1-1): NAGVMQNPRHLVRRRGQEARLRCSPMKGHSHVYWYRQLPEEGLKFMVYLQKENIIDESGMPKERFSAEFPKEGPSILRIQQVVRGDSAAYFCASSPSFPGGDGTEAFFGQGTRLTVV.

This clonotype was seen repeatedly, ten times or more. This chain links TRBV20-1 with TRBJ1-6; the D is unclear. The germline V gene encodes CDR1 DFQATT and CDR2 SNEGSKA (reference sequence). The ends were cut back, 0 bases at V and 7 bases at J, with 10 bases in the middle. This CDR3 contains 14 residues. In DNA, the CDR3 is TGCAGTGCTAGAGAAACAAGAAGCAATTCACCCCTCCACTTT. This encodes CSARETRSNSPLHF.

This clonotype was observed a few times. V gene TRBV7-9 combines with J gene TRBJ2-7; D is undetermined. V gave up 5 bases and J gave up 2 bases, with 10 bases separating them. CDR1 is SEHNR, CDR2 FQNEAQ, per germline (reference sequence). The length of the CDR3 is 13 residues. CDR3 nucleotides: TGTGCCAGCAGCCCGGATGAGGCCTACGAGCAGTACTTC. This encodes CASSPDEAYEQYF.

The sample holds many counts of this clonotype. This chain joins TRBV7-9 and TRBJ2-3; 7 bases map to TRBD2. The CDR3 loop spans 15 amino acids. The germline V gene encodes CDR1 SEHNR and CDR2 FQNEAQ (reference sequence). Trimming took 5 bases from V and 3 from J; bases not matched to a gene: 8. The CDR3 nucleotides are TGTGCCAGCAGCCCCGGGCAACTAGCGACAGATACGCAGTATTTT. This encodes CASSPGQLATDTQYF.

The table lists this clonotype with a few counts. J is TRBJ1-1 and V is TRBV20-1; a weak D match, TRBD1 (5 bases). Germline V gives CDR1 DFQATT, CDR2 SNEGSKA (reference sequence). The CDR3 totals 13 residues. Trimming took 6 bases from V and 1 from J, leaving 12 bases between them. CDR3 nucleotide sequence: TGCAGTGCCAACCCGGGGGGGAACACTGAAGCTTTCTTT. Amino acid sequence: CSANPGGNTEAFF.

The sample holds many counts of this clonotype. This chain connects TRBV10-3 to TRBJ2-3; D might be TRBD2 (5 bases). V was pared by 6 bases and J by 4 bases, with 14 bases between. The CDR3 has 14 amino acids. Germline V gives CDR1 ENHRY, CDR2 SYGVKD. DNA for the CDR3: TGTGCCATCAGACCCACGGAGGAGTCAGATACGCAGTATTTT. Translated: CAIRPTEESDTQYF.

In its sample, this clonotype was seen many times. The rearrangement links TRBV7-2 to TRBJ2-1; 7 bases fit TRBD2. This CDR3 is 15 amino acids long. Germline CDR1 SGHTA, CDR2 FQGNSA. J lost 5 bases, V lost 5 bases, and 9 bases had no gene match. CDR3 amino acids: CASSPLAGGNNEQFF. CDR3 nucleotide sequence: TGTGCCAGCAGCCCGTTAGCGGGCGGGAACAATGAGCAGTTCTTC.

This clonotype showed up many times. The genes are TRBV7-9 and TRBJ2-3; D is unresolved. Per germline, CDR1 SEHNR and CDR2 FQNEAQ (reference sequence). The CDR3 has 13 residues. V was pared by 1 base and J by 1 base, with 3 bases between. The CDR3 region is CASSLGGTDTQYF. CDR3 DNA sequence: TGTGCCAGCAGCTTAGGGGGCACAGATACGCAGTATTTT.

This clonotype was observed many times. The chain employs TRBV7-9 and TRBJ2-7; 9 nucleotides align to TRBD1. This CDR3 contains 17 residues. The J segment lost 2 bases and the V segment lost 5 bases, leaving 13 bases of the junction unmatched. CDR1 is SEHNR and CDR2 is FQNEAQ in the germline V gene (reference sequence). The CDR3 DNA reads as TGTGCCAGCAGCATCCCCTCAGCGGGACAGGGTCCCTACGAGCAGTACTTC. Protein: CASSIPSAGQGPYEQYF.

This clonotype showed up many times. This chain joins TRBV5-1 and TRBJ2-3, with D uncertain. The germline V gene has CDR1 SGHRS and CDR2 YFSETQ. Trimming pared 4 bases from V and 0 bases from J, leaving 15 bases between. The CDR3 runs 16 residues. The CDR3 loop is CASSQPPGPSTDTQYF. The CDR3 DNA reads as TGCGCCAGCAGCCAGCCCCCGGGCCCTAGCACAGATACGCAGTATTTT.

In its sample, this clonotype was seen many times. The chain is built from TRBV6-1 and TRBJ2-7; D possibly corresponds to TRBD1 (6 bases). CDR3 size: 14 residues. Germline values: CDR1 MNHNS, CDR2 SASEGT. The germline V and J ends were trimmed by 6 bases and 7 bases, with 19 bases remaining between them. CDR3 in DNA: TGTGCCAGCAGGGTCCCGGGACAAGGCCCGGAGCAGTACTTC. Encoded protein: CASRVPGQGPEQYF.

This clonotype was seen ten or more times. CDR3 amino acids: CASSLDAGGTYNEQFF. Here the CDR3 DNA reads TGCGCCAGCAGCTTGGATGCGGGGGGGACCTACAATGAGCAGTTCTTC. The rearrangement uses TRBV5-1 and TRBJ2-1; 9 nucleotides match TRBD2. CDR1 and CDR2 from the germline V gene are SGHRS and YFSETQ. This CDR3 contains 16 residues. The J segment lost 2 bases and the V segment lost 0 bases, leaving 3 bases of the junction unmatched. The full variable domain, rest sourced from reference TRBV5-1 and TRBJ2-1, is KAGVTQTPRYLIKTRGQQVTLSCSPISGHRSVSWYQQTPGQGLQFLFEYFSETQRNKGNFPGRFSGRQFSNSRSEMNVSTLELGDSALYLCASSLDAGGTYNEQFFGPGTRLTVL.

Comment on this clonotype: A read error is possible here, since a much larger clone lies one base away. The chain couples TRBV12-3 or TRBV12-4 to TRBJ2-7; 8 bases fit TRBD2. This CDR3 comprises 15 residues. With V trimmed by 6 bases and J by 4 bases, 11 bases remained unmatched. DNA for the CDR3: TGTGCCAGCAGCTCCGCCGGGACTAGGGTATACGAGCAGTACTTC. Amino acid sequence: CASSSAGTRVYEQYF.

This clonotype has more than one count but fewer than ten. The chain links TRBV7-8 to TRBJ2-7; 11 bases line up with TRBD2. This CDR3 comprises 17 residues. Germline CDR1 reads SGHVS; CDR2 reads FQNEAQ. Trimming at V came to 1 base and at J to 5 bases, leaving 10 bases not matched to a gene. CDR3 nucleotide sequence: TGTGCCAGCAGCTTAGGACTAGCGGGAAGGTACTTCGACGAGCAGTACTTC. This gives the protein CASSLGLAGRYFDEQYF.

The sample holds many counts of this clonotype. CDR3 amino acids: CSAPVPDGRTDTQYF. The DNA for the CDR3 is TGCAGTGCTCCCGTCCCGGACGGTCGCACAGATACGCAGTATTTT. The gene calls are TRBV20-1 and TRBJ2-3, with unresolved D. The CDR3 is 15 amino acids. With 5 bases removed from V and 1 base from J, the gap between germline ends came to 16 bases. Germline values: CDR1 DFQATT, CDR2 SNEGSKA (reference sequence).

Many counts were recorded for this clonotype. This chain links TRBV5-1 with TRBJ2-1; no clear D gene. CDR1 and CDR2 from the germline V gene are SGHRS and YFSETQ. The CDR3 runs 15 residues. With 4 bases removed from V and 3 bases from J, the gap between germline ends came to 14 bases. The CDR3 here is CASSLTKASYNEQFF. For the CDR3, the DNA is TGCGCCAGCAGCCTGACCAAGGCGAGCTACAATGAGCAGTTCTTC.

This clonotype showed up many times. V gene TRBV6-2 or TRBV6-3 combines with J gene TRBJ2-1; 9 bases match TRBD2. The V and J ends lost 5 bases and 10 bases, in that order; junction bases with no gene match: 0. The CDR3 extends over 11 amino acids. Germline V gene data show CDR1 as MNHEY and CDR2 as SVGEGT. Written as DNA, the CDR3 is TGTGCCAGCAGTACTAGCGGGGAGCAGTTCTTC. Translation gives CASSTSGEQFF.

To note about this clonotype: A read error may produce the germline difference seen at one junction end. The chain recombines TRBV7-7 with TRBJ2-2; D is ambiguous. The germline V gene encodes CDR1 SSHAT and CDR2 FNYEAQ (reference sequence). The length of the CDR3 is 14 residues. CDR3 sequence (DNA): TGTGTCAGCAGCTTAGACACCCACACCGGGGAGCTGTTTTTT. Amino acids: CVSSLDTHTGELFF.